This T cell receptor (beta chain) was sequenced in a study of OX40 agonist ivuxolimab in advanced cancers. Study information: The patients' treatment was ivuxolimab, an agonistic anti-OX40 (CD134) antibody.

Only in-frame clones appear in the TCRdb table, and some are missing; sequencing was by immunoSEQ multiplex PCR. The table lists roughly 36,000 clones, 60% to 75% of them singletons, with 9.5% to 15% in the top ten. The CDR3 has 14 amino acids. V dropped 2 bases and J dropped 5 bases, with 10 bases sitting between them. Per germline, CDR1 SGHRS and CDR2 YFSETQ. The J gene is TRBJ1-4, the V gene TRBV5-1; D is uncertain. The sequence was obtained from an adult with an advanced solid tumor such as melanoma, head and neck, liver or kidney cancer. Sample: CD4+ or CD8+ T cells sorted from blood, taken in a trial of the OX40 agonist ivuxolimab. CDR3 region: CASSFRTGNEKLFF. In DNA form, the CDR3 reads TGCGCCAGCAGCTTCCGGACGGGAAATGAAAAACTGTTTTTT.